The clone carrying this T cell receptor (beta chain) has just a few counts. The target antigen is unknown. TCRdb reprocessed the reads via MiXCR and lists one record per CDR3 protein. The repertoire includes 650,000 to 900,000 distinct CDR3 sequences, 30% to 35% of them detected once, and 9.5% to 15% sits in the top ten. This record comes from a study of T cell repertoires in cytomegalovirus infection. Study-level information: Indicated by public TCR beta signatures were CMV infection and matching HLA type. Study-wide results and limits: In two of eight donors, the top clonotype was HLA-C-restricted CMV-specific.

Trimming took 5 bases from V and 4 from J; bases not matched to a gene: 7. The CDR3 has 15 residues. The germline V gene has CDR1 MNHNS and CDR2 SASEGT. The origin of this receptor is a human donor in good health (CMV status not recorded). Some clones in this sample may be carry-over from other donors' samples. The V call is TRBV6-1, the J call TRBJ1-1, with 10 bases lining up with TRBD1. Source: cultured CD8+ T cells from PBMCs, taken from culture after CMV antigen stimulation. CDR3 loop: CASSPRTGGSTEAFF. The CDR3 bases are TGTGCCAGCAGTCCACGGACAGGGGGGAGCACTGAAGCTTTCTTT.